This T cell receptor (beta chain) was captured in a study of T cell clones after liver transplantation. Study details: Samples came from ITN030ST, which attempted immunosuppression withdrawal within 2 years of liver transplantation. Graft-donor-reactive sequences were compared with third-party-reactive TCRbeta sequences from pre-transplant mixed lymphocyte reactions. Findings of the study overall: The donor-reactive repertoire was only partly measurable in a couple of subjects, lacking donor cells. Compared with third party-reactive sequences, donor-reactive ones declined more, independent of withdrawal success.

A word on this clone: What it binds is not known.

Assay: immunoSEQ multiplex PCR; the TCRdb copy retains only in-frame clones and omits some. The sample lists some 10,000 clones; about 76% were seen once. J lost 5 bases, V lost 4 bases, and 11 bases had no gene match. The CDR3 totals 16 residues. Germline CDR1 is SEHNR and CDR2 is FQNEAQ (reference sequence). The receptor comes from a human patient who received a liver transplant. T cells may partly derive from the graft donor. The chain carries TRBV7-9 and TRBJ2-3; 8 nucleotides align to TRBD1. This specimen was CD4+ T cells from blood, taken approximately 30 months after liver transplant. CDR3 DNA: TGTGCCAGCAGCTACGTCGGCAGGGGGCGGCAAGATACGCAGTATTTT. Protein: CASSYVGRGRQDTQYF.